One and the same sample provided the 20 T cell receptor beta chains below, sequenced in a study of OX40 agonist ivuxolimab in advanced cancers. This table comes from immunoSEQ multiplex PCR, and its TCRdb copy is limited to in-frame clones, with some not included. The sample lists 60,000 or so clones; 86% were seen once. The sequencing here drew on CD4+ or CD8+ T cells sorted from blood, taken in a trial of the OX40 agonist ivuxolimab. The receptor source for this set is an adult with an advanced solid tumor such as melanoma, head and neck, liver or kidney cancer.

This clone turned up a few times. V usage is TRBV27 and J usage is TRBJ2-7; 9 nucleotides agree with TRBD1. This CDR3 is 14 amino acids long. With 1 base clipped from V and 6 bases from J, the junction kept 4 bases outside the gene matches. The germline V gene encodes CDR1 MNHEY and CDR2 SMNVEV (reference sequence). The CDR3 coding sequence is TGTGCCAGCAGTTTATACACAGGGGGCAGCGAGCAGTACTTC. This gives the protein CASSLYTGGSEQYF.

The chain employs TRBV7-2 and TRBJ1-5; D gene unclear. The CDR3 length is 13 residues. Germline V gene lookup returns CDR1 SGHTA and CDR2 FQGNSA. The V and J ends lost 2 bases and 1 base respectively, with 3 bases between them. DNA of the CDR3: TGTGCCAGCAGCTTAATCAGCAATCAGCCCCAGCATTTT. It is translated as CASSLISNQPQHF.

The chain employs TRBV7-2 and TRBJ1-5, with D unclear. Germline V gives CDR1 SGHTA, CDR2 FQGNSA. This CDR3 region has 13 residues. Trimming took off 0 bases at V and 4 bases at J, with 4 bases between the two ends. The CDR3 loop reads CASSLAENQPQHF. The CDR3 DNA is TGTGCCAGCAGCTTAGCCGAGAATCAGCCCCAGCATTTT.

The CDR3 spells CASSIDPNEQFF. The CDR3 nucleotides are TGTGCCAGTAGTATAGACCCCAATGAGCAGTTCTTC. The chain joins TRBV19 to TRBJ2-1; D is unresolved. CDR1 is LNHDA, CDR2 SQIVND, per germline (reference sequence). Trimming removed 0 bases from V and 6 bases from J, with 3 bases in between. There are 12 residues in the CDR3.

The J gene is TRBJ2-7, the V gene TRBV6-1; D is undetermined. V was cut by 2 bases and J by 2 bases, with 13 bases left in between. Germline assignment: CDR1 MNHNS and CDR2 SASEGT. The CDR3 is made up of 15 amino acids. The CDR3 nucleotides read TGTGCCAGCAGTGAAATGGCGGTTGCAGCCTACGAGCAGTACTTC. Encoded protein: CASSEMAVAAYEQYF.

The rearrangement joins TRBV4-3 to TRBJ2-5, with TRBD1 matching over 8 bases. The J segment lost 4 bases and the V segment lost 0 bases, leaving 7 bases of the junction unmatched. The CDR3 loop spans 16 amino acids. The germline gives CDR1 LGHNA, CDR2 YSLEER. CDR3 DNA sequence: TGCGCCAGCAGCCAAGACCCCCCCGGACAGGGAGAGACCCAGTACTTC. It yields the protein CASSQDPPGQGETQYF.

This clone was counted a single time. V is TRBV28 and J is TRBJ1-4; weak D call: TRBD1 (6 bases). V dropped 8 bases and J dropped 8 bases, with 12 bases sitting between them. Looked up from germline, CDR1 is MDHEN and CDR2 is SYDVKM. This CDR3 has 12 residues. This chain's CDR3 is CASFTGNEKLFF. CDR3 bases: TGTGCCAGCTTCACAGGGAACGAAAAACTGTTTTTT.

This chain connects TRBV29-1 to TRBJ1-5; 9 positions agree with TRBD1. This CDR3 has 13 residues. V gave up 6 bases and J gave up 7 bases; unmatched junction bases: 7. The germline V gene encodes CDR1 SQVTM and CDR2 ANQGSEA. This CDR3 is CSVRTGVNQPQHF. In nucleotides, the CDR3 is TGCAGCGTCCGGACAGGGGTCAACCAGCCCCAGCATTTT. The complete variable domain, with remaining parts taken from reference TRBV29-1 and TRBJ1-5, reads SAVISQKPSRDICQRGTSLTIQCQVDSQVTMMFWYRQQPGQSLTLIATANQGSEATYESGFVIDKFPISRPNLTFSTLTVSNMSPEDSSIYLCSVRTGVNQPQHFGDGTRLSIL.

This clone occurred a few times. The gene calls are TRBV6-5 and TRBJ1-6; D might be TRBD1 (5 bases). This CDR3 has 14 residues. The germline V gene has CDR1 MNHEY and CDR2 SVGAGI. The V gene lost 1 base and the J gene lost 13 bases, with 14 bases spanning the gap. CDR3 bases: TGTGCCAGCAGTTACTTGGAGAGGGGCGGGCCCCTCCACTTT. This translates into CASSYLERGGPLHF.

The DNA of the CDR3 is TGTGCCAGCAGCTTAAACTACGAGCAGTACTTC. This translates into CASSLNYEQYF. The gene calls are TRBV11-3 and TRBJ2-7; no clear D. Between the trimmed V and J ends, which lost 2 bases and 3 bases, there was a span of 2 bases. Germline V gene sequence: CDR1 SGHNT, CDR2 YENEEA. This CDR3 spans 11 amino acids.

The chain joins TRBV30 to TRBJ1-3; D is possibly TRBD1 (6 bases). V lost 3 bases and J lost 0, with 9 bases in between. The germline V gene encodes CDR1 GTSNPN and CDR2 SVGIG (reference sequence). The CDR3 is made up of 14 amino acids. This CDR3 reads CAWRSGVSGNTIYF. In nucleotides, the CDR3 is TGTGCCTGGAGGTCAGGGGTCTCTGGAAACACCATATATTTT.

This clone was found once. The chain joins TRBV7-2 to TRBJ1-1; D gene ambiguous. This CDR3 is 13 amino acids long. Trimming cost V 6 bases and J 1 base, with 9 bases left between them. Germline assignment: CDR1 SGHTA and CDR2 FQGNSA. In DNA form, the CDR3 reads TGTGCCAGCAGGGTGGACGGGAACACTGAAGCTTTCTTT. Protein product: CASRVDGNTEAFF.

The V and J genes are TRBV18 and TRBJ2-5; D remains ambiguous. CDR1 and CDR2 (germline): KGHSH, LQKENI. With 0 bases removed from V and 4 bases from J, the gap between germline ends came to 6 bases. This CDR3 is built from 13 residues. The CDR3 reads CASSPPTPETQYF. The CDR3 nucleotides are TGTGCCAGCTCACCACCGACCCCAGAGACCCAGTACTTC.

The chain has TRBV6-4 and TRBJ1-2; D unclear. The germline V and J ends were trimmed by 2 bases and 2 bases, with 21 bases remaining between them. Per the germline V gene, CDR1 is MRHNA and CDR2 is SNTAGT. This CDR3 is built from 18 residues. CDR3 sequence: CASSDPPRRNTQNYGYTF. Written as DNA, the CDR3 is TGTGCCAGCAGTGACCCCCCCAGGAGAAACACACAGAACTATGGCTACACCTTC.

The rearrangement links TRBV7-2 to TRBJ1-2; TRBD1 might be the D (6 bases). Looked up from germline, CDR1 is SGHTA and CDR2 is FQGNSA. The CDR3 spans 19 residues. V lost 0 bases to trimming and J lost 4 bases, with 24 bases between them. The CDR3 region has the DNA TGTGCCAGCAGCTTAGCAGAGGGGGACGAAACCCTGGGAGGCTATGGCTACACCTTC. Protein sequence: CASSLAEGDETLGGYGYTF. Full variable domain (outside the CDR3, taken from reference TRBV7-2 and TRBJ1-2): GAGVSQSPSNKVTEKGKDVELRCDPISGHTALYWYRQSLGQGLEFLIYFQGNSAPDKSGLPSDRFSAERTGGSVSTLTIQRTQQEDSAVYLCASSLAEGDETLGGYGYTFGSGTRLTVV.

This chain links TRBV11-2 with TRBJ1-2; TRBD1 matches 8 bases. J gave up 4 bases and V 1 base, and 8 bases lay outside the gene matches. The germline gives CDR1 SGHAT, CDR2 FQNNGV. CDR3 size: 16 residues. The CDR3 DNA follows: TGTGCCAGCAGCTTAGGCGGACAGGGAGGGGCCTATGGCTACACCTTC. Its translation is CASSLGGQGGAYGYTF.

The CDR3 region has the DNA TGTGCCATCAGTGGGGGACTTAGCAATCAGCCCCAGCATTTT. Its translation: CAISGGLSNQPQHF. V usage is TRBV10-3 and J usage is TRBJ1-5, with a weak D call TRBD1 (5 bases). This CDR3 has 14 amino acids. In germline, CDR1 is ENHRY, CDR2 SYGVKD. The V and J ends lost 4 bases and 0 bases respectively, with 7 bases between them.

This clone showed up just a few times. The chain joins TRBV7-3 to TRBJ2-2, with D tentatively TRBD1 (6 bases). The germline V gene encodes CDR1 SGHTA and CDR2 FQGTGA. The V end was cut by 8 bases, the J end by 3 bases, with 16 bases between. The CDR3 covers 15 residues. CDR3 DNA: TGTGCCAGCGCGTTACAGGGATTGGACACCGGGGAGCTGTTTTTT. Amino acid sequence: CASALQGLDTGELFF.

This chain links TRBV13 with TRBJ2-1; the D is unclear. This CDR3 is built from 14 residues. Germline V gene sequence: CDR1 PRHDT, CDR2 FYEKMQ (reference sequence). Trimming stripped 0 bases from V and 6 bases from J, with 9 bases between. CDR3 in DNA: TGTGCCAGCAGCTTAGGCCGTCCTATCAATGAGCAGTTCTTC. Translating it yields CASSLGRPINEQFF.

In nucleotides, the CDR3 is TGTGCTTGCAAGGTAGCAGCAATGACCGGGGAGCTGTTTTTT. It yields the protein CACKVAAMTGELFF. V usage is TRBV2 and J usage is TRBJ2-2; no clear D. The CDR3 consists of 14 residues. Germline CDR1 is SNHLY and CDR2 is FYNNEI.